The 4 T cell receptor beta chains below were found in one sample sequenced in a study of tumor and adjacent non-tumor tissue in lung cancer. TCRbeta libraries were built with three rounds of nested PCR, modified from ARM-PCR. TCRdb re-derived calls from the multiplex PCR reads in MiXCR, one entry per CDR3 protein. The table shows 110,000 or so distinct CDR3 sequences, with more than 60% occurring only once. The template was RNA from unsorted bulk tissue. What was sequenced was lung tumor tissue. The source is a woman aged 55-69 years with non-small cell lung cancer.

The rearrangement joins TRBV20-1 to TRBJ2-2; D gene ambiguous. Per germline, CDR1 DFQATT and CDR2 SNEGSKA (reference sequence). The CDR3 spans 14 residues. Between the trimmed V and J ends, which lost 5 bases and 9 bases, there was a span of 19 bases. The CDR3 DNA sequence: TGCAGTGCTTCCCTGACGCTAAACACAAGGGAGCTGTTTTTT. Its protein is CSASLTLNTRELFF.

Many counts were recorded for this clonotype. The rearrangement links TRBV20-1 to TRBJ2-2, with 10 bases fitting TRBD2. Germline CDR1 reads DFQATT; CDR2 reads SNEGSKA (reference sequence). Trimming at V came to 1 base and at J to 5 bases, leaving 4 bases not matched to a gene. This CDR3 region has 15 residues. The CDR3 sequence: CSARGSSGGTGELFF. The CDR3 coding sequence is TGCAGTGCTAGAGGGTCTAGCGGGGGAACCGGGGAGCTGTTTTTT.

About this clonotype: It may be a read error: a sequence one base away is much more abundant. V gene TRBV29-1 combines with J gene TRBJ1-1; TRBD1 matches at 9 bases. Trimming removed 5 bases from V and 0 bases from J; junction bases left unmatched: 7. The CDR3 runs 15 residues. The germline V gene has CDR1 SQVTM and CDR2 ANQGSEA. The CDR3 region is CSVTRQGGMNTEAFF. CDR3 coding DNA: TGCAGCGTTACCCGACAGGGGGGGATGAACACTGAAGCTTTCTTT.

Details on this clonotype: The germline gene is not matched at one end of the junction; a read error may be the cause. The genes are TRBV4-1 and TRBJ2-5; D remains unclear. Germline CDR1 is MGHRA and CDR2 is YSYEKL. The length of the CDR3 is 15 residues. Written as DNA, the CDR3 is TGCACCAGCAGCCAAGATCGCGTTACAGTGGAGTCCCAGTACTTC. Its protein is CTSSQDRVTVESQYF.